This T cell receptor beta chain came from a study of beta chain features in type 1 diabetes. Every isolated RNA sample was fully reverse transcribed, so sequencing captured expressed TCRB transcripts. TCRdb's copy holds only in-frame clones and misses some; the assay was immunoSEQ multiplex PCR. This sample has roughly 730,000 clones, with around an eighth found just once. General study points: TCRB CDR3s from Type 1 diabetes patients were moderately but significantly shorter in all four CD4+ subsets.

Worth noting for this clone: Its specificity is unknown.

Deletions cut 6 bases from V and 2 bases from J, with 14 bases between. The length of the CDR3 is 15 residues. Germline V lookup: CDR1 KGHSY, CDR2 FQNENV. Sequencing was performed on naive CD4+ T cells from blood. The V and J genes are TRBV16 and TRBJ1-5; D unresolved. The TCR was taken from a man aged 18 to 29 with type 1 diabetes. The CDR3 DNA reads TGTGCCAGCAGTCGTACCGACGCAGGCAATCAGCCCCAGCATTTT. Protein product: CASSRTDAGNQPQHF.